This T cell receptor beta chain emerged from a study of T cell clones after liver transplantation. Study-level information: Samples came from ITN030ST, which attempted immunosuppression withdrawal within 2 years of liver transplantation. TCRbeta sequencing after a pre-transplant mixed lymphocyte reaction identified graft-donor-reactive clones, later tracked in post-transplant blood.

CDR1 is KGHSH and CDR2 is LQKENI in the germline V gene. The V gene lost 2 bases and the J gene lost 6 bases, with 11 bases spanning the gap. The CDR3 spans 14 residues. TCRdb's copy holds only in-frame clones and misses some; the assay was immunoSEQ multiplex PCR. The data show around 110,000 clones, about nine tenths seen once. CD3+CD4+ and CD3+CD8+ cells were FACS-sorted from thawed unstimulated PBMCs. This rearrangement joins TRBV18 to TRBJ2-1; a possible D gene is TRBD1 (7 bases). Sample: CD4+ T cells from blood, taken 12 months after liver transplant. The TCR comes from a human patient who received a liver transplant. The T cells may come from the graft donor. CDR3 DNA: TGTGCCAGCTCACCAGACAGGGAGGTCAATGAGCAGTTCTTC. Its translation: CASSPDREVNEQFF.